Sequencing of this T cell receptor beta chain was carried out in a study of T cell clonotyping in hematopoietic cell transplantation. V lost 3 bases, J lost 1 base, and 8 bases stayed unmatched. The CDR3 contains 16 residues. Sequencing used immunoSEQ multiplex PCR; TCRdb keeps in-frame clones, though not all of them. The sample holds about 12,000 clones, around 85% seen once. Overall study results and limits: Higher Inverse Simpson Index values in graft donor and pretransplant recipient predicted broader posttransplant TCR diversity. CD4 and CD8 repertoire contributions could not be separated without sorting. After transplant, recipient diversity fell while pathologically expanded clonotypes grew through day 180. At the given depth, recipient repertoires were over 97% de novo clonotypes.

This clone was observed once. Its target is not known. This TCR derives from a female patient aged 40 to 55 who had an allogeneic stem cell transplant from a related donor, so T cells may come from the graft donor. Some clones in this sample may be carry-over from other donors' samples. This sample comprised PBMCs, obtained 100 days after allogeneic stem cell transplant. The rearrangement uses TRBV23-1 and TRBJ2-5; 7 bases agree with TRBD1. TRBV23-1 carries the ORF label, with uncertain function. This chain's CDR3 is CASSQDYRDSQETQYF. The CDR3 region has the DNA TGCGCCAGCAGTCAGGATTATCGGGACAGCCAAGAGACCCAGTACTTC.